A single sample is the source of the 22 T cell receptor beta chains below, sequenced in a study of cytomegalovirus exposure and HLA in healthy donors. The PCR employed 60 Vbeta primers together with 13 Jbeta primers. Sequencing was performed with immunoSEQ multiplex PCR; in TCRdb, only in-frame clones are kept and a portion is missing. The sample contains 150,000 or so clones, approximately 85% of which appear only once. Sequencing was carried out using PBMCs. Receptor source: a man between 18 and 29 years old in good health and CMV-seropositive.

The chain recombines TRBV11-1 with TRBJ2-3, with D possibly being TRBD1 (6 bases). CDR1 and CDR2 from the germline V gene are SGHAT and FQDESV (reference sequence). The ends were cut back, 3 bases at V and 6 bases at J, with 19 bases in the middle. This CDR3 has 16 residues. CDR3: CASSFDGTPPQDTQYF. The CDR3, as DNA: TGTGCCAGCAGCTTCGATGGGACACCGCCACAGGATACGCAGTATTTT. The whole variable domain, filled in from reference TRBV11-1 and TRBJ2-3, reads EAEVAQSPRYKITEKSQAVAFWCDPISGHATLYWYRQILGQGPELLVQFQDESVVDDSQLPKDRFSAERLKGVDSTLKIQPAELGDSAMYLCASSFDGTPPQDTQYFGPGTRLTVL.

This chain joins TRBV9 and TRBJ2-2, with D tentatively TRBD2 (7 bases). V gave up 4 bases and J gave up 5 bases, with 18 bases separating them. This CDR3 is 16 amino acids long. CDR1 SGDLS and CDR2 YYNGEE come from the germline V gene. The CDR3 nucleotides read TGTGCCAGCAGCCGGGCGGGGGCACCGGGTACCGGGGAGCTGTTTTTT. Translation: CASSRAGAPGTGELFF. The whole variable domain, filled in from reference TRBV9 and TRBJ2-2, reads DSGVTQTPKHLITATGQRVTLRCSPRSGDLSVYWYQQSLDQGLQFLIQYYNGEERAKGNILERFSAQQFPDLHSELNLSSLELGDSALYFCASSRAGAPGTGELFFGEGSRLTVL.

The V gene is TRBV7-2, the J gene TRBJ2-2; D unclear. The CDR3 covers 15 residues. Germline assignment: CDR1 SGHTA and CDR2 FQGNSA. Trimming took off 5 bases at V and 0 bases at J, with 10 bases between the two ends. The CDR3 region has the DNA TGTGCCAGCAGCACAAGAGGCGCGAACACCGGGGAGCTGTTTTTT. Translation: CASSTRGANTGELFF.

This clone was detected only a few times. This sequence joins TRBV14 and TRBJ2-7, with D tentatively TRBD2 (6 bases). CDR1 and CDR2 (germline): SGHDN, FVKESK. The CDR3 runs to 15 residues. The V and J ends lost 4 bases and 3 bases respectively, with 16 bases between them. The CDR3 loop is CASSLRRGTGYEQYF. CDR3 nucleotide sequence: TGTGCCAGCAGCCTTCGGCGGGGTACTGGCTACGAGCAGTACTTC.

This chain joins TRBV9 and TRBJ1-2, with 7 positions matching TRBD1. Germline values: CDR1 SGDLS, CDR2 YYNGEE. This CDR3 is built from 13 residues. Unmatched junction bases numbered 5, after V lost 5 bases and J lost 4 bases. The CDR3 DNA is TGTGCCAGCAGGGGACAGTCCCCCTATGGCTACACCTTC. This codes for CASRGQSPYGYTF.

This chain uses TRBV6-5 with TRBJ1-1; D perhaps matches TRBD1 (5 bases). CDR1 MNHEY and CDR2 SVGAGI come from the germline V gene. This CDR3 contains 15 residues. With 7 bases removed from V and 10 bases from J, the gap between germline ends came to 25 bases. The CDR3 bases are TGTGCCAGCACCTCAAGAGGGGAGGGTTTTCATGGAGCTTTCTTT. This translates into CASTSRGEGFHGAFF.

The chain combines TRBV25-1 with TRBJ1-6, with 8 bases fitting TRBD1. Per germline, CDR1 MGHDK and CDR2 SYGVNS. V lost 8 bases and J lost 10; bases outside the gene matches: 7. CDR3 size: 13 residues. CDR3 in DNA: TGTGCCAGCTGGGCAGGGGGCGGGTCACCCCTCCACTTT. Its protein product is CASWAGGGSPLHF.

The chain carries TRBV6-5 and TRBJ1-5, with D uncertain. Germline V lookup: CDR1 MNHEY, CDR2 SVGAGI. This CDR3 contains 15 residues. Trimming stripped 5 bases from V and 4 bases from J, with 15 bases between. CDR3 DNA sequence: TGTGCCAGCAGTGCCCTCAGCGGGGTGAATCAGCCCCAGCATTTT. Protein product: CASSALSGVNQPQHF.

The chain carries TRBV10-3 and TRBJ1-2; no definite D call. The germline gives CDR1 ENHRY, CDR2 SYGVKD. Trimming cost V 8 bases and J 3 bases, with 7 bases left between them. CDR3 size: 11 residues. CDR3 residues: CAIELHYGYTF. The CDR3 region has the DNA TGTGCCATCGAGTTGCACTATGGCTACACCTTC.

DNA of the CDR3: TGTGCCAGCAGCTTAAACGGAGGCAACACTGAAGCTTTCTTT. Amino acid sequence: CASSLNGGNTEAFF. The V gene is TRBV7-3, the J gene TRBJ1-1; D not resolved. The V gene lost 1 base and the J gene lost 2 bases, with 8 bases spanning the gap. CDR3 length: 14 residues. The germline V gene has CDR1 SGHTA and CDR2 FQGTGA. Drawing the rest from reference TRBV7-3 and TRBJ1-1, the complete variable domain is GAGVSQTPSNKVTEKGKYVELRCDPISGHTALYWYRQSLGQGPEFLIYFQGTGAADDSGLPNDRFFAVRPEGSVSTLKIQRTERGDSAVYLCASSLNGGNTEAFFGQGTRLTVV.

This clone was counted a few times. The chain recombines TRBV27 with TRBJ2-1; the match to TRBD1 covers 12 bases. Germline CDR1 is MNHEY and CDR2 is SMNVEV (reference sequence). The junction had 21 bases not matched to a gene; V was cut back by 6 bases and J by 3 bases. This CDR3 region has 21 residues. The CDR3 coding sequence is TGTGCCAGCAGCCCCATGGGTGTGGGACAGGGGGCCCCACGGCTCTACAATGAGCAGTTCTTC. It codes for CASSPMGVGQGAPRLYNEQFF.

The rearrangement links TRBV19 to TRBJ2-1, with 11 positions matching TRBD2. The V and J ends lost 3 bases and 2 bases, in that order; junction bases with no gene match: 3. CDR1 and CDR2 (germline): LNHDA, SQIVND (reference sequence). The CDR3 consists of 16 residues. Written as DNA, the CDR3 is TGTGCCAGTAGTATTCTAGCGGGGGGTGCCTACAATGAGCAGTTCTTC. This sequence encodes CASSILAGGAYNEQFF. The full variable domain, its missing parts supplied by reference TRBV19 and TRBJ2-1, is DGGITQSPKYLFRKEGQNVTLSCEQNLNHDAMYWYRQDPGQGLRLIYYSQIVNDFQKGDIAEGYSVSREKKESFPLTVTSAQKNPTAFYLCASSILAGGAYNEQFFGPGTRLTVL.

The chain employs TRBV5-1 and TRBJ2-3, with D uncertain. V was cut by 0 bases and J by 1 base, with 15 bases left in between. The V gene's germline CDR1 is SGHRS and CDR2 YFSETQ. The CDR3 runs 17 residues. The DNA of the CDR3 is TGCGCCAGCAGCTTGGGATTAAGCCCTTTGGGCACAGATACGCAGTATTTT. Encoded protein: CASSLGLSPLGTDTQYF.

The rearrangement joins TRBV6-5 to TRBJ2-5; the match to TRBD2 covers 11 bases. This CDR3 comprises 16 residues. Germline V gene data show CDR1 as MNHEY and CDR2 as SVGAGI. With V trimmed by 2 bases and J by 1 base, 3 bases remained unmatched. This CDR3 is CASSYGTSGGQETQYF. As DNA, the CDR3 is TGTGCCAGCAGTTACGGCACTAGCGGGGGCCAAGAGACCCAGTACTTC.

V and J are TRBV6-5 and TRBJ1-2; D is perhaps TRBD1 (5 bases). The V gene lost 0 bases and the J gene lost 2 bases, with 13 bases spanning the gap. CDR3 length: 16 amino acids. Germline CDR1 MNHEY, CDR2 SVGAGI. The CDR3 sequence is CASSYSNSGRNYGYTF. The CDR3 region has the DNA TGTGCCAGCAGTTACTCGAACTCAGGGAGGAACTATGGCTACACCTTC.

The chain is built from TRBV19 and TRBJ1-1; D possibly corresponds to TRBD1 (5 bases). V lost 3 bases to trimming and J lost 1 base, with 12 bases between them. Germline CDR1 is LNHDA and CDR2 is SQIVND (reference sequence). CDR3 length: 15 amino acids. This CDR3 reads CASSIGDGRNTEAFF. As DNA, the CDR3 is TGTGCCAGTAGTATCGGGGACGGGAGGAACACTGAAGCTTTCTTT. Using reference TRBV19 and TRBJ1-1 for the parts outside the CDR3, the full variable domain is DGGITQSPKYLFRKEGQNVTLSCEQNLNHDAMYWYRQDPGQGLRLIYYSQIVNDFQKGDIAEGYSVSREKKESFPLTVTSAQKNPTAFYLCASSIGDGRNTEAFFGQGTRLTVV.

The CDR3 protein is CASSSSGAGGASPLHF. CDR3 nucleotides: TGTGCCAGCAGCTCCTCTGGGGCGGGGGGCGCTTCACCCCTCCACTTT. V usage is TRBV7-8 and J usage is TRBJ1-6, with a weak D call TRBD1 (6 bases). The CDR3 sequence is 16 residues long. Trimming cost V 4 bases and J 9 bases, with 19 bases left between them. The germline gives CDR1 SGHVS, CDR2 FQNEAQ.

This clone was detected once. J is TRBJ2-7 and V is TRBV7-6, with TRBD1 matching over 9 bases. The germline gives CDR1 SGHVS, CDR2 FNYEAQ. Trimming removed 6 bases from V and 3 bases from J; junction bases left unmatched: 9. The CDR3 spans 15 residues. The CDR3 is CASRQGGTGNYEQYF. The CDR3 DNA is TGTGCCAGCAGACAAGGGGGGACAGGGAACTACGAGCAGTACTTC.

The rearrangement joins TRBV10-3 to TRBJ1-1; 12 bases agree with TRBD1. The V segment lost 2 bases and the J segment 10 bases; nucleotides outside the gene matches: 11. The CDR3 runs 16 residues. Germline V lookup: CDR1 ENHRY, CDR2 SYGVKD. As DNA, the CDR3 is TGTGCCATCAGTGAGGGACCTCCCGGGACAGGGGGCCCAGCTTTCTTT. Translated: CAISEGPPGTGGPAFF.

V gene TRBV4-3 combines with J gene TRBJ2-5; weak D call: TRBD2 (7 bases). Judging by the DNA end, TRBJ2-7 fits better; the J call may be wrong. CDR3 length: 15 residues. From germline, CDR1 is LGHNA and CDR2 YSLEER. The CDR3 loop is CASSQEGGPTYEQYF. The CDR3 nucleotides read TGCGCCAGCAGCCAAGAGGGGGGGCCCACCTACGAGCAGTACTTC.

The chain links TRBV14 to TRBJ2-3, with 10 bases lining up with TRBD2. CDR3 length: 15 amino acids. CDR1 is SGHDN and CDR2 is FVKESK in the germline V gene. V dropped 5 bases and J dropped 7; count of bases not matched to a gene: 9. The DNA for the CDR3 is TGTGCCAGCAGCGCTTGGCCTAGCGGGGGTTATACGCAGTATTTT. Encoded protein: CASSAWPSGGYTQYF.

The J gene is TRBJ2-3, the V gene TRBV6-4; 7 bases agree with TRBD1. Trimming took 2 bases from V and 1 from J; bases not matched to a gene: 0. CDR1 and CDR2 from the germline V gene are MRHNA and SNTAGT. CDR3 length equals 14 residues. CDR3 loop: CASSDGQGTDTQYF. In DNA, the CDR3 is TGTGCCAGCAGTGACGGACAGGGCACAGATACGCAGTATTTT.